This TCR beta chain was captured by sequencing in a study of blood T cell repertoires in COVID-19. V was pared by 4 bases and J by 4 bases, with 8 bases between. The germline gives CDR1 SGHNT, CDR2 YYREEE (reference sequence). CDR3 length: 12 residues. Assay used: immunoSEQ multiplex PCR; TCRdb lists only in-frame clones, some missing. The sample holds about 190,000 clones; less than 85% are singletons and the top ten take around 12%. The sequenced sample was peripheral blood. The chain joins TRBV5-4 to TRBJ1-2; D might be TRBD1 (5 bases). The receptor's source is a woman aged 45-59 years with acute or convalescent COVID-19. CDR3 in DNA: TGTGCCAGCAGCGCCGACAGCTATGGCTACACCTTC. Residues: CASSADSYGYTF.